One and the same sample provided the 17 T cell receptor beta chains below, sequenced in a study of CD8 T cells in ankylosing spondylitis. TCRdb processed the 5' RACE reads anew with MiXCR; each CDR3 protein has one entry. The sample yields about 27,000 distinct CDR3 sequences, 7.9% seen once. The material sequenced was blood. Every receptor here comes from a male donor with ankylosing spondylitis or in good health (not recorded which).

This clonotype has at least ten counts. The chain uses TRBV15 and TRBJ2-5; no firm D call. The CDR3 length is 13 residues. The ends were cut back, 1 base at V and 5 bases at J, with 8 bases in the middle. CDR1 LNHNV and CDR2 YYDKDF come from the germline V gene (reference sequence). The CDR3 loop is CATSRGGWETQYF. CDR3 in DNA: TGTGCCACCAGCAGAGGCGGATGGGAGACCCAGTACTTC. The whole variable domain, remainder taken from reference TRBV15 and TRBJ2-5, is DAMVIQNPRYQVTQFGKPVTLSCSQTLNHNVMYWYQQKSSQAPKLLFHYYDKDFNNEADTPDNFQSRRPNTSFCFLDIRSPGLGDTAMYLCATSRGGWETQYFGPGTRLLVL.

This clonotype was counted only a few times. The rearrangement links TRBV7-3 to TRBJ2-2; TRBD2 agrees at 9 bases. The CDR3 is 18 residues long. V shed 4 bases and J 4 bases; nucleotides not matched to a gene: 13. Germline lookup yields CDR1 SGHTA and CDR2 FQGTGA. Here the CDR3 DNA reads TGTGCCAGCAGCTGGGGGCGGCCAGCGGGAGGAGGCACCGGGGAGCTGTTTTTT. Encoded protein: CASSWGRPAGGGTGELFF.

The sample holds a few counts of this clonotype. This chain joins TRBV11-2 and TRBJ2-3, with D hard to call. Germline CDR1 SGHAT, CDR2 FQNNGV. The CDR3 is made up of 12 amino acids. The V end lost 5 bases, the J end lost 5 bases, and 8 bases lay between the germline ends. The CDR3 region is CASSPTRDTQYF. The CDR3 coding sequence is TGTGCCAGCAGCCCAACGAGAGATACGCAGTATTTT.

This clonotype was seen at least ten times. V and J are TRBV5-5 and TRBJ2-1; perhaps TRBD2 as D (6 bases). CDR1 and CDR2 (germline): SGHKS, YYEKEE (reference sequence). V was pared by 7 bases and J by 15 bases, with 17 bases between. This CDR3 is built from 11 residues. This CDR3 is CASGAGLPGFF. The DNA for the CDR3 is TGTGCCAGCGGCGCGGGACTCCCGGGGTTCTTC.

This clonotype rates as medium-sized. The V and J genes are TRBV5-5 and TRBJ2-3, with 7 bases aligning to TRBD1. V shed 3 bases, J shed 2 bases, and the junction held 6 bases outside the gene matches. CDR3 length equals 15 residues. Germline V gene sequence: CDR1 SGHKS, CDR2 YYEKEE (reference sequence). The CDR3 loop is CASSSTGQITDTQYF. The CDR3 region has the DNA TGTGCCAGCAGCTCTACGGGACAGATCACAGATACGCAGTATTTT.

This clonotype has more than one count but fewer than ten. CDR3 sequence (DNA): TGCAGCGGTACAACTGGGGATACGCAGTATTTT. It translates to CSGTTGDTQYF. This chain joins TRBV29-1 and TRBJ2-3; D not certain. V was pared by 7 bases and J by 6 bases, with 11 bases between. The CDR3 runs to 11 residues. Germline V gene lookup returns CDR1 SQVTM and CDR2 ANQGSEA.

A few counts support this clonotype. The chain joins TRBV20-1 to TRBJ1-2; the match to TRBD1 covers 7 bases. V lost 4 bases to trimming and J lost 5 bases; unmatched junction nucleotides: 7. Germline CDR1 is DFQATT and CDR2 is SNEGSKA (reference sequence). This CDR3 is built from 13 residues. CDR3 DNA: TGCAGTGCTATTAGACAGGGAATTTATGGCTACACCTTC. Protein: CSAIRQGIYGYTF.

J is TRBJ2-2 and V is TRBV2; a weak D match, TRBD2 (7 bases). Germline CDR1 and CDR2: SNHLY and FYNNEI. CDR3 length: 14 residues. The germline V and J ends were trimmed by 6 bases and 6 bases, with 14 bases remaining between them. CDR3 residues: CASSGGTHPGELFF. CDR3 bases: TGTGCCAGCAGCGGGGGGACACACCCCGGGGAGCTGTTTTTT.

This clonotype showed up many times. This chain uses TRBV12-3 or TRBV12-4 with TRBJ2-5, with 12 bases lining up with TRBD2. CDR3 size: 14 residues. V gave up 6 bases and J gave up 4 bases; unmatched junction bases: 3. The CDR3 reads CASRKLAGGETQYF. In nucleotides, the CDR3 is TGTGCCAGCAGGAAACTAGCGGGAGGAGAGACCCAGTACTTC.

This clonotype was counted at least ten times. The chain joins TRBV7-2 to TRBJ1-5; D ambiguous. The CDR3 is 14 amino acids. Trimming removed 3 bases at V and 1 base at J, with 7 bases between. CDR1 and CDR2 from the germline V gene are SGHTA and FQGNSA. CDR3 sequence (DNA): TGTGCCAGCAGCTTCCGAGTGAGCAATCAGCCCCAGCATTTT. Translating it yields CASSFRVSNQPQHF. The complete variable domain, with remaining parts taken from reference TRBV7-2 and TRBJ1-5, reads GAGVSQSPSNKVTEKGKDVELRCDPISGHTALYWYRQSLGQGLEFLIYFQGNSAPDKSGLPSDRFSAERTGGSVSTLTIQRTQQEDSAVYLCASSFRVSNQPQHFGDGTRLSIL.

Many counts were recorded for this clonotype. The chain joins TRBV5-1 to TRBJ1-1; D is unresolved. In germline, CDR1 is SGHRS, CDR2 YFSETQ. This CDR3 is built from 14 residues. With 2 bases removed from V and 0 bases from J, the gap between germline ends came to 8 bases. CDR3 nucleotides: TGCGCCAGCAGCTTCGATGACCTGAACACTGAAGCTTTCTTT. Translating it yields CASSFDDLNTEAFF.

The V call is TRBV6-6, the J call TRBJ2-1, with 9 bases lining up with TRBD2. Germline CDR1 and CDR2: MNHNY and SVGAGI (reference sequence). After removal of 0 bases from V and 9 bases from J, the junction contained 9 bases not matched to a gene. The CDR3 runs to 16 residues. The CDR3 loop is CASSYSRREGISEQFF. CDR3 DNA sequence: TGTGCCAGCAGTTACTCGCGGCGGGAGGGCATTAGTGAGCAGTTCTTC.

The chain uses TRBV12-3 or TRBV12-4 and TRBJ2-2, with TRBD2 matching over 10 bases. This CDR3 spans 15 amino acids. Trimming removed 7 bases from V and 6 bases from J; junction bases left unmatched: 8. The CDR3 sequence is CASTTSGRAPGELFF. CDR3 nucleotides: TGTGCCAGCACCACCAGCGGGAGGGCCCCCGGGGAGCTGTTTTTT.

This clonotype was seen a few times. The chain carries TRBV5-1 and TRBJ2-2; unclear D gene. CDR3 size: 14 residues. In germline, CDR1 is SGHRS, CDR2 YFSETQ. Trimming pared 3 bases from V and 0 bases from J, leaving 6 bases between. CDR3 DNA sequence: TGCGCCAGCAGCTCTACAGCGAACACCGGGGAGCTGTTTTTT. Its protein is CASSSTANTGELFF.

This clonotype was seen a few times. The CDR3 loop reads CASSPGLAGGFRSDTQYF. CDR3 bases: TGTGCCAGCAGCCCTGGACTAGCGGGAGGGTTTCGGTCAGATACGCAGTATTTT. The rearrangement joins TRBV5-6 to TRBJ2-3, with 15 positions matching TRBD2. V gave up 4 bases and J gave up 4 bases; unmatched junction bases: 10. Germline lookup yields CDR1 SGHDT and CDR2 YYEEEE. This CDR3 spans 18 amino acids. Together with reference TRBV5-6 and TRBJ2-3, the CDR3 gives the full variable domain: DAGVTQSPTHLIKTRGQQVTLRCSPKSGHDTVSWYQQALGQGPQFIFQYYEEEERQRGNFPDRFSGHQFPNYSSELNVNALLLGDSALYLCASSPGLAGGFRSDTQYFGPGTRLTVL.

The sample holds a few counts of this clonotype. The rearrangement links TRBV6-5 to TRBJ2-4; a weak D match, TRBD1 (7 bases). This CDR3 is 14 amino acids long. Between the trimmed V and J ends, which lost 6 bases and 6 bases, there was a span of 15 bases. Germline V gives CDR1 MNHEY, CDR2 SVGAGI. DNA of the CDR3: TGTGCCAGCAGCATAAGCCAGGGGGGAAACATTCAGTACTTC. Protein product: CASSISQGGNIQYF.

This chain uses TRBV7-2 with TRBJ2-2; 13 bases fit TRBD2. V lost 5 bases, J lost 7 bases, and 7 bases stayed unmatched. The V gene's germline CDR1 is SGHTA and CDR2 FQGNSA. CDR3 length: 16 amino acids. CDR3: CASSPGLAGVYGELFF. CDR3 nucleotide sequence: TGTGCCAGCAGCCCTGGACTAGCGGGAGTATACGGGGAGCTGTTTTTT.